Listed here is a single T cell receptor beta chain. This entry comes from a study of healthy donors' naive CD4 and CD8 T cells. Starting from around 500 ng of total RNA, TCR libraries were made with linear amplification. TCRdb independently ran MiXCR on the reads; one entry per CDR3 protein. The data hold roughly 200,000 distinct CDR3 sequences, with around three quarters observed a single time. Sequenced sample: naive CD4+ and CD8+ T cells sorted from blood, pooled from several donors. The clonotype originates from a pool of human donors in good health; the sample pools cells from several healthy donors.

CDR3 sequence (DNA): TGCAGTGCTAGTGTACAGGGAACCTATAATTCACCCCTCCACTTT. It yields the protein CSASVQGTYNSPLHF. The chain uses TRBV20-1 and TRBJ1-6; TRBD1 is a possible D gene (6 bases). This CDR3 comprises 15 residues. V shed 3 bases and J shed 2 bases, with 11 bases lying between them. Germline CDR1 is DFQATT and CDR2 is SNEGSKA (reference sequence).